This T cell receptor (beta chain) was captured in a study of blood T cell repertoires in COVID-19. On the study more broadly: Acute and convalescent COVID-19 specimens originated in the United States, Italy and Spain. PBMCs, B-cell-depleted T cells, or T cells were the source of the cDNA or gDNA that made up the material.

In the original workflow: Amplification of reference gene primers provided the estimated nucleated cell counts. The protocol was immunoSEQ multiplex PCR, while the TCRdb copy is restricted to in-frame clones and leaves out a portion. That table supplies the V and J calls and clone size; D and trimming were determined from the DNA. The sample includes 230,000 or so clones, 75% to 90% seen only once; the top ten take 3% to 4.5%. Material: PBMCs or T cells enriched from blood (not recorded which). This receptor was taken from a woman in her 40s with acute COVID-19.

The CDR3 sequence is CASSYGRVGAEAFF. The CDR3 DNA sequence: TGTGCCAGCAGTTACGGGAGGGTGGGCGCTGAAGCTTTCTTT. The chain carries TRBV6-5 and TRBJ1-1; D uncertain. Looked up from germline, CDR1 is MNHEY and CDR2 is SVGAGI. Trimming removed 2 bases from V and 6 bases from J, with 13 bases in between. This CDR3 spans 14 amino acids.